The present T cell receptor beta chain was sequenced within a study of metastatic and nonmetastatic thyroid tumors. Trimming pared 5 bases from V and 7 bases from J, leaving 20 bases between. The CDR3 runs 15 residues. Germline loops: CDR1 MNHNS, CDR2 SASEGT. TCRdb re-processed the PCR reads through MiXCR. The data contain 5,500 to 6,000 clones, 20% to 30% of them singletons. At least ten counts were recorded for this clone. Ahead of thyroid surgery, no patient had received treatment of any kind. The sequenced material came from adjacent normal tissue. This TCR derives from a male donor with papillary thyroid cancer or a benign thyroid nodule (not recorded which). Some clones in this sample may be carry-over from other donors' samples. This sequence joins TRBV6-1 and TRBJ1-1; D remains ambiguous. The CDR3 sequence: CASSRTGVFPGEAFF. CDR3 DNA: TGTGCCAGCAGTCGGACGGGTGTGTTCCCAGGTGAAGCTTTCTTT.